The 2 T cell receptor beta chains below were found in one sample sequenced in a study of PD-L1 blockade in urothelial cancer. Some clones are missing from TCRdb's copy, which holds only in-frame ones; the method was immunoSEQ multiplex PCR. This sample has 95,000 to 150,000 clones, with about 82% found just once. Time point specified: peripheral blood 6 weeks after treatment start. The sequences come from PBMCs, collected around atezolizumab (anti-PD-L1) treatment. The receptor source for this set is a man between 45 and 60 years old with urothelial cancer.

V and J are TRBV5-1 and TRBJ2-7; 8 positions match TRBD2. The V gene end was trimmed by 3 bases and the J gene end by 1 base; junction bases not matched to a gene: 9. This CDR3 has 16 amino acids. From germline, CDR1 is SGHRS and CDR2 YFSETQ. This CDR3 reads CASSSLGSGVSYEQYF. As DNA, the CDR3 is TGCGCCAGCAGCTCCCTAGGTAGCGGGGTATCCTACGAGCAGTACTTC.

This sequence joins TRBV5-6 and TRBJ2-3; a possible D gene is TRBD2 (5 bases). Germline values: CDR1 SGHDT, CDR2 YYEEEE. The CDR3 has 14 amino acids. The V gene lost 2 bases and the J gene lost 2 bases, with 9 bases spanning the gap. As DNA, the CDR3 is TGTGCCAGCAGCTTTACGGGGTACACAGATACGCAGTATTTT. The encoded protein is CASSFTGYTDTQYF.